This T cell receptor beta chain appears in the sequencing data of a study of T and B cells in COVID-19 patients. Study details: COVID-19 patients gave peripheral blood either during active infection or after recovery. Comorbidities linked to unfavorable COVID-19 outcome were present in about 90% of the 20 active-infection patients.

TRB was amplified from around 250-460 ng of blood genomic DNA. By sample share, this clonotype is medium-sized. Its target is unknown. TRB rearrangements were amplified by multiplex PCR with BIOMED2 TRB-A/B primers. TCRdb itself ran the multiplex PCR reads through MiXCR, one entry per CDR3 protein. Of about 5,200 distinct CDR3 sequences listed, less than 20% are singletons. Study-wide points: Active COVID-19 showed highly clonal TRB repertoires; recovery showed diversity and richness above healthy donors. Blood from mildly ill patients while symptomatic, and early samples from severe cases, were scarce.

CDR1 is GTSNPN and CDR2 is SVGIG in the germline V gene (reference sequence). With V trimmed by 4 bases and J by 13 bases, 10 bases remained unmatched. The CDR3 is 13 amino acids. V and J are TRBV30 and TRBJ1-6; 7 nucleotides match TRBD1. The clonotype comes from a human donor who had recovered from COVID-19. The sample consisted of blood. CDR3 in DNA: TGTGCCTGGAAAGTTCCAGGGGGTCTCCCCCTCCACTTT. This translates into CAWKVPGGLPLHF. The entire variable domain, with the rest obtained from reference TRBV30 and TRBJ1-6, is as follows: SQTIHQWPATLVQPVGSPLSLECTVEGTSNPNLYWYRQAAGRGLQLLFYSVGIGQISSEVPQNLSASRPQDRQFILSSKKLLLSDSGFYLCAWKVPGGLPLHFGNGTRLTVT.